This T cell receptor (beta chain) was observed in a study of blood T cell repertoires in COVID-19. Study-level background: Sites in the United States, Italy and Spain provided acute and convalescent COVID-19 samples.

V was shortened by 0 bases and J by 4 bases, with 8 bases between the two germline ends. Germline V gives CDR1 KGHSH, CDR2 LQKENI. The CDR3 sequence is 14 residues long. In the source study's methods: Researchers report that nucleated cell counts were estimated from reference gene primer amplification. Libraries were prepared by immunoSEQ multiplex PCR; TCRdb keeps only in-frame clonotypes and omits some of them. V and J calls and clone size are copied from that table; D and trimming were computed from the DNA. The table includes 150,000 or so clones, about 85% detected once. The TCR was taken from a human donor with acute or convalescent COVID-19. The donor label of this sample is uncertain. Sequenced material: peripheral blood. The J gene is TRBJ2-3, the V gene TRBV18; a possible D gene is TRBD2 (6 bases). The CDR3 DNA reads TGTGCCAGCTCACCACCGGCGGGGTCAGATACGCAGTATTTT. It yields the protein CASSPPAGSDTQYF.